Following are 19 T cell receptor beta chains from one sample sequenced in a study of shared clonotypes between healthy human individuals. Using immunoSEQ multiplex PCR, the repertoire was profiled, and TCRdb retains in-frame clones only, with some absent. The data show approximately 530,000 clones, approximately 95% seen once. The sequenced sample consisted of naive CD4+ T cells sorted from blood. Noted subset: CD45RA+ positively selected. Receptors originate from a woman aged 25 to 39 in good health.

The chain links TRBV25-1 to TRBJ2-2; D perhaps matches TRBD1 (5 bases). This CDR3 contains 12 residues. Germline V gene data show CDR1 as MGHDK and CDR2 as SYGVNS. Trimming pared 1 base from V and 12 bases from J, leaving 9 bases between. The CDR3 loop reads CASSEFQGQLFF. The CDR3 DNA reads TGTGCCAGCAGTGAATTCCAGGGCCAGCTGTTTTTT.

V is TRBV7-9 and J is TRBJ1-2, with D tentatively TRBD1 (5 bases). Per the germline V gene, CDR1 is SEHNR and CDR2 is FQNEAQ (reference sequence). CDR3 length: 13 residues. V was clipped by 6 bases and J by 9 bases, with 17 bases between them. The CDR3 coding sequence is TGTGCCAGCAGTATCCGGGACGGAAGTAGCTACACCTTC. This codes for CASSIRDGSSYTF.

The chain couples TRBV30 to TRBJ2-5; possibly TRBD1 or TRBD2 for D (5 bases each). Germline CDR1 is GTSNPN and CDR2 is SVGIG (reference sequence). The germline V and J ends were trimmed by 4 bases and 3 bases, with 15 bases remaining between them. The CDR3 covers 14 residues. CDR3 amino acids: CAWIRGDGKETQYF. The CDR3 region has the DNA TGTGCCTGGATAAGGGGAGACGGAAAAGAGACCCAGTACTTC.

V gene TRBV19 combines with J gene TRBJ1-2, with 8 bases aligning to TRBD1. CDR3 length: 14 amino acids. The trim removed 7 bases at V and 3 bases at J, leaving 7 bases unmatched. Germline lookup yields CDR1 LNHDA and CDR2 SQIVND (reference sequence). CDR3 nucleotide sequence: TGTGCCAGTAAAACCCCGGGACAGGACTATGGCTACACCTTC. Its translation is CASKTPGQDYGYTF.

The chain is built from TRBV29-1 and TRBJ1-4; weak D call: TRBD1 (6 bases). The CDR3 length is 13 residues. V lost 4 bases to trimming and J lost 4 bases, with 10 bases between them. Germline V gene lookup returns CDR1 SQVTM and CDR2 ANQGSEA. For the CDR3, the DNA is TGCAGCGTTGCCAGGGGTGGTAATGAAAAACTGTTTTTT. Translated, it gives CSVARGGNEKLFF.

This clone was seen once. The DNA for the CDR3 is TGTGCCAGCAGGGTGAGAAGGACAGGGGGCAGCTACGAGCAGTACTTC. Its protein is CASRVRRTGGSYEQYF. This sequence joins TRBV5-6 and TRBJ2-7, with 11 bases lining up with TRBD1. V lost 5 bases and J lost 3; bases outside the gene matches: 10. Germline loops: CDR1 SGHDT, CDR2 YYEEEE. The CDR3 covers 16 residues.

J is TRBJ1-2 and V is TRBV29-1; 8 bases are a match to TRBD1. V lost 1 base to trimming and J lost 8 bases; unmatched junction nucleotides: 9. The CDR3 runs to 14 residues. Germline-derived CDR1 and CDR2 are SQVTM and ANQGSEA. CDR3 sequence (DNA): TGCAGCGTTGAAGCCCACCCAGGGGGCAGCGGCTACACCTTC. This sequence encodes CSVEAHPGGSGYTF.

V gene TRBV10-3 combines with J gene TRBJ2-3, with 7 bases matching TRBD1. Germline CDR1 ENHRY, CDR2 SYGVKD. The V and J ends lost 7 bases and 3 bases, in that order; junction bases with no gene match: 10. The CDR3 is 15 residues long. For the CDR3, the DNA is TGTGCCATCAACATTCAGGGGGATCGGACAGATACGCAGTATTTT. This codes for CAINIQGDRTDTQYF.

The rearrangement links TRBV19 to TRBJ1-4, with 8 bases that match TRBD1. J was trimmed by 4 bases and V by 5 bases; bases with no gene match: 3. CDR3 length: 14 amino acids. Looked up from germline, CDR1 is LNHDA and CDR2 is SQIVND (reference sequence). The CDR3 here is CASSPDRDNEKLFF. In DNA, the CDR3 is TGTGCCAGTAGTCCGGACAGGGATAATGAAAAACTGTTTTTT.

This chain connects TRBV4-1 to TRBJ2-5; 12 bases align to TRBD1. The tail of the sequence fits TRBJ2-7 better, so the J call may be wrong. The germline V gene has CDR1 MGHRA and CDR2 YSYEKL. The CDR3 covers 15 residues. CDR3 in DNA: TGCGCCAGCTCGGAGGGACAGGGGGCTATCTACGAGCAGTACTTC. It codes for CASSEGQGAIYEQYF.

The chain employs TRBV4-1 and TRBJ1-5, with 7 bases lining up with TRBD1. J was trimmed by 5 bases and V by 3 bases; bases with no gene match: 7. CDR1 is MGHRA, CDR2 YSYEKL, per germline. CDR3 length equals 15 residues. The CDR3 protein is CASSQKPDRDQPQHF. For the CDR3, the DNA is TGCGCCAGCAGCCAGAAACCCGACAGGGATCAGCCCCAGCATTTT.

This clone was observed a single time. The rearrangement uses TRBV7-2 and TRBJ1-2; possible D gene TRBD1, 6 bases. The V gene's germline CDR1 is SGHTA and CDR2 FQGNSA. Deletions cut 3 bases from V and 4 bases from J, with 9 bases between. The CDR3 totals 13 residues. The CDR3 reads CASSFRGRYGYTF. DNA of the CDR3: TGTGCCAGCAGCTTCAGGGGACGCTATGGCTACACCTTC.

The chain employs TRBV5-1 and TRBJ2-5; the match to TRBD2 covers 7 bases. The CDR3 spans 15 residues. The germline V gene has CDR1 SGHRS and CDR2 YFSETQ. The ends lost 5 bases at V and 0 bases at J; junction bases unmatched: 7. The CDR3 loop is CASRSTGLNQETQYF. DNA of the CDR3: TGCGCCAGCAGATCCACGGGACTAAACCAAGAGACCCAGTACTTC.

CDR3 protein: CATSIKRTSGRALGLDTQYF. CDR3 in DNA: TGTGCCACCAGCATAAAAAGGACTAGCGGGAGGGCCCTCGGTCTAGATACGCAGTATTTT. The chain has TRBV15 and TRBJ2-3, with 15 bases matching TRBD2. There are 20 residues in the CDR3. The J segment lost 5 bases and the V segment lost 4 bases, leaving 16 bases of the junction unmatched. In germline, CDR1 is LNHNV, CDR2 YYDKDF (reference sequence).

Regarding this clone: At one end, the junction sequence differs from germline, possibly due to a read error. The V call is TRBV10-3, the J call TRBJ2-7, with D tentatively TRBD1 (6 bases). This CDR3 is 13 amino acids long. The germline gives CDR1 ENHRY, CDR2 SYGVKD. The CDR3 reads CAISETTIQGRDF. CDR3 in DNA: TGTGCCATCAGCGAAACCACTATACAGGGTCGGGACTTC.

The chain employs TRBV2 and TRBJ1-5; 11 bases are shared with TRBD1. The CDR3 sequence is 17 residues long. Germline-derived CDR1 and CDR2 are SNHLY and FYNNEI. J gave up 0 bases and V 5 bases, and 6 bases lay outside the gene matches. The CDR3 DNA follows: TGTGCCAGCAGTAAACTTGGGACAGGGGGTAGCAATCAGCCCCAGCATTTT. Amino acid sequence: CASSKLGTGGSNQPQHF. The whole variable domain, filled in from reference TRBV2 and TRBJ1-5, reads EPEVTQTPSHQVTQMGQEVILRCVPISNHLYFYWYRQILGQKVEFLVSFYNNEISEKSEIFDDQFSVERPDGSNFTLKIRSTKLEDSAMYFCASSKLGTGGSNQPQHFGDGTRLSIL.

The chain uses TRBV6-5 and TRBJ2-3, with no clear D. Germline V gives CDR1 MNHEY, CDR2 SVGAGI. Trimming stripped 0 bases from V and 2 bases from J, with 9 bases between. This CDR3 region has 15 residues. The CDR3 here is CASSYSNFYTDTQYF. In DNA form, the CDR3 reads TGTGCCAGCAGTTACTCTAATTTCTACACAGATACGCAGTATTTT.

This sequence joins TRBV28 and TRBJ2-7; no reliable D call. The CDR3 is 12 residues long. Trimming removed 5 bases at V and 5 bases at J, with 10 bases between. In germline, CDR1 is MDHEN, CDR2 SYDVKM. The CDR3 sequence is CASSPPRNEQYF. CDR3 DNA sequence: TGTGCCAGCAGTCCGCCCAGAAACGAGCAGTACTTC.

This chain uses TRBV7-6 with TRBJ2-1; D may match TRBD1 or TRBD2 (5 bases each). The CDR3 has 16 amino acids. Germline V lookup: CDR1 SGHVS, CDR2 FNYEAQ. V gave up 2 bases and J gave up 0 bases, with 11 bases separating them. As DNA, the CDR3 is TGTGCCAGCAGCTTAAGGGACGGTAGCTCCTACAATGAGCAGTTCTTC. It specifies CASSLRDGSSYNEQFF. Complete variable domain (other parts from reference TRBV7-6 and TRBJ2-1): GAGVSQSPRYKVTKRGQDVALRCDPISGHVSLYWYRQALGQGPEFLTYFNYEAQQDKSGLPNDRFSAERPEGSISTLTIQRTEQRDSAMYRCASSLRDGSSYNEQFFGPGTRLTVL.